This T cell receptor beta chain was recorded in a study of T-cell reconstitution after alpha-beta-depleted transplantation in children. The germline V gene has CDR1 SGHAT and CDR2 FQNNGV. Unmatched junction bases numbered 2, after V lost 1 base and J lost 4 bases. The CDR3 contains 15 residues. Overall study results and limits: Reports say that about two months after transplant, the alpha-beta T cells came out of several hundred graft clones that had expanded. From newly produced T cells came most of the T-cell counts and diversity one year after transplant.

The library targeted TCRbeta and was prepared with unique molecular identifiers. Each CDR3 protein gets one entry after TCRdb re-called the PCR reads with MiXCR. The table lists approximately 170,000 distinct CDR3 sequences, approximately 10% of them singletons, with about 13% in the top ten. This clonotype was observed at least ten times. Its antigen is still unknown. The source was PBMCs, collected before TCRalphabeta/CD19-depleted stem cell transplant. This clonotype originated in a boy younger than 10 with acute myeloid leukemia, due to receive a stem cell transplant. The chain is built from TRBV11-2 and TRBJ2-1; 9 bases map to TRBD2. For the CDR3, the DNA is TGTGCCAGCAGCTTAGGCGGGAGGGCGTACAATGAGCAGTTCTTC. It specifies CASSLGGRAYNEQFF. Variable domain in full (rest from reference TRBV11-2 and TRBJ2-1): EAGVAQSPRYKIIEKRQSVAFWCNPISGHATLYWYQQILGQGPKLLIQFQNNGVVDDSQLPKDRFSAERLKGVDSTLKIQPAKLEDSAVYLCASSLGGRAYNEQFFGPGTRLTVL.